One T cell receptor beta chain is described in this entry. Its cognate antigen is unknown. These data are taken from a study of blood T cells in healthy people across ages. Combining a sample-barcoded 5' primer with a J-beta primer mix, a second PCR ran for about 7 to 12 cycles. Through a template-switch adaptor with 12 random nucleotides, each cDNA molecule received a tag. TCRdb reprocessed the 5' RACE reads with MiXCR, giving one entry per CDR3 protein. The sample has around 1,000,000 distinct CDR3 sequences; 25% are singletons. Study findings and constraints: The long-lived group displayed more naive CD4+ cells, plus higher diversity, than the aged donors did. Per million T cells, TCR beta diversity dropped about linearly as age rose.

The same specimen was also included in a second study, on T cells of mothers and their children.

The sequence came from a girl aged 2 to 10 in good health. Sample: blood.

The CDR3 DNA sequence: TGTGCCAGCAGTTTAGAGGATTCACCCCTCCACTTT. As protein: CASSLEDSPLHF. This chain uses TRBV12-3 or TRBV12-4 with TRBJ1-6; D gene ambiguous. The CDR3 runs to 12 residues. Trimming cost V 1 base and J 8 bases, with 3 bases left between them.